The TCR beta chain described here comes from a study of T cell responses to AZD1222 COVID-19 vaccine. Remarks on this clone: What it recognizes is unknown.

This table comes from immunoSEQ multiplex PCR, and its TCRdb copy is limited to in-frame clones, with some not included. The data show about 160,000 clones, around 94% seen once. The study, taken as a whole, reports: Donors were largely white British and mainly female; clonal diversity was possibly underestimated. Spike-specific TCR breadth rose after two AZD1222 doses, and depth rose as well. There were repertoire samples only from the period after the peak T cell response. The CD4 TCRs associated with vaccination extended across spike and predominated at 160-218 and 743-854.

This sequence was found in an adult in good health. The input for sequencing was peripheral blood, taken on day 0 of AZD1222 vaccination.

CDR3 amino acids: CASSIVGQANTEAFF. CDR3 nucleotide sequence: TGTGCCAGTAGTATAGTTGGACAGGCGAACACTGAAGCTTTCTTT. V and J are TRBV19 and TRBJ1-1; 7 bases align to TRBD1. Germline CDR1 reads LNHDA; CDR2 reads SQIVND (reference sequence). The CDR3 extends over 15 amino acids. After removal of 1 base from V and 1 base from J, the junction contained 3 bases not matched to a gene.